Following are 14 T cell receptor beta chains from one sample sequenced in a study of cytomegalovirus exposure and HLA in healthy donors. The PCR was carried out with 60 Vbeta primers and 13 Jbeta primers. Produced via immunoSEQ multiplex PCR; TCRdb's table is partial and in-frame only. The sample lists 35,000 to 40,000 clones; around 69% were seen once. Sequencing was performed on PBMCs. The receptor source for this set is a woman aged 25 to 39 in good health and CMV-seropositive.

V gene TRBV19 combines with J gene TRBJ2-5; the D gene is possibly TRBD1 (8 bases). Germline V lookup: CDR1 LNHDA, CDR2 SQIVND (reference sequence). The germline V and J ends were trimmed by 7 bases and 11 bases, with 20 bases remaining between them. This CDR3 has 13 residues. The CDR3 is CASKKQGAGEQYF. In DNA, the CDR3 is TGTGCCAGTAAGAAGCAGGGGGCGGGGGAGCAGTACTTC.

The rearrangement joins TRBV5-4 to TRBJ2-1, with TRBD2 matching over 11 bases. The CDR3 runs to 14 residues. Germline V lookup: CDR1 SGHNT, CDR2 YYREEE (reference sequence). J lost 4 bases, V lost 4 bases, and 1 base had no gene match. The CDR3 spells CASSPSGRYNEQFF. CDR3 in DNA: TGTGCCAGCAGCCCTAGCGGGAGGTACAATGAGCAGTTCTTC.

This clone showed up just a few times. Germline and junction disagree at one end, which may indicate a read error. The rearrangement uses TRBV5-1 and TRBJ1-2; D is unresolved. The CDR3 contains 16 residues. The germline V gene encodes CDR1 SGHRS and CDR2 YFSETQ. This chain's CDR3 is CASNLGVGTSFYGYTF. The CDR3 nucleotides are TGCGCCAGCAACTTGGGAGTGGGCACGTCGTTCTATGGCTACACCTTC.

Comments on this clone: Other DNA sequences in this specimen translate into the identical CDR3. The CDR3, as DNA: TGTGCCAGCAGCCTAGAGACTAGCGGGAGTCAAGAGACCCAGTACTTC. The encoded protein is CASSLETSGSQETQYF. The V call is TRBV7-6, the J call TRBJ2-5, with 12 bases that match TRBD2. The V gene's germline CDR1 is SGHVS and CDR2 FNYEAQ. This CDR3 region has 16 residues. V shed 5 bases and J 2 bases; nucleotides not matched to a gene: 6. Full variable domain (rest looked up from reference TRBV7-6 and TRBJ2-5): GAGVSQSPRYKVTKRGQDVALRCDPISGHVSLYWYRQALGQGPEFLTYFNYEAQQDKSGLPNDRFSAERPEGSISTLTIQRTEQRDSAMYRCASSLETSGSQETQYFGPGTRLLVL.

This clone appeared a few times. DNA for the CDR3: TGTGCCAGCAGCCCAGGGGAAGTACTGAATTCACCCCTCCACTTT. It specifies CASSPGEVLNSPLHF. The chain joins TRBV6-6 to TRBJ1-6; perhaps TRBD1 as D (6 bases). The CDR3 covers 15 residues. The germline gives CDR1 MNHNY, CDR2 SVGAGI (reference sequence). V was trimmed by 6 bases and J by 7 bases, leaving 16 bases between them.

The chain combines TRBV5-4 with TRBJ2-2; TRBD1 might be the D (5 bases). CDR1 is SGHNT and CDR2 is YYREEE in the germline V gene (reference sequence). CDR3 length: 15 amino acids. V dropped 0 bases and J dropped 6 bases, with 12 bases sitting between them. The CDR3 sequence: CASSLAEQVAGELFF. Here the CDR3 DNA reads TGTGCCAGCAGCTTGGCAGAACAGGTGGCCGGGGAGCTGTTTTTT.

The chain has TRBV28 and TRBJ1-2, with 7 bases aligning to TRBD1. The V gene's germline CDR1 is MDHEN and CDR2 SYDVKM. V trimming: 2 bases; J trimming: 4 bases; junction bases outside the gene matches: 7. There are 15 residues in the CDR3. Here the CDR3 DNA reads TGTGCCAGCAGTTTAAGTAGTAGACAGGGCTATGGCTACACCTTC. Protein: CASSLSSRQGYGYTF.

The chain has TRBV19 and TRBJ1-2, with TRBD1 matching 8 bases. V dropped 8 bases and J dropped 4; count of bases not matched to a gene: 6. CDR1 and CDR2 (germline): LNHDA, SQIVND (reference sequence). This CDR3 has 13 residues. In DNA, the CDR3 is TGTGCCAGTTTGGACAGGGTCTCCTATGGCTACACCTTC. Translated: CASLDRVSYGYTF.

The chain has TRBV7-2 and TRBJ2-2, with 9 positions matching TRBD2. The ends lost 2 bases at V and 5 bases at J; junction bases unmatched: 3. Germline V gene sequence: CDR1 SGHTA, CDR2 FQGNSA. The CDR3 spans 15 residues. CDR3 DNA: TGTGCCAGCAGCTTAAATAGCGGGAGAACCGGGGAGCTGTTTTTT. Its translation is CASSLNSGRTGELFF. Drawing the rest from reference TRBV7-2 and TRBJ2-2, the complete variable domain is GAGVSQSPSNKVTEKGKDVELRCDPISGHTALYWYRQSLGQGLEFLIYFQGNSAPDKSGLPSDRFSAERTGGSVSTLTIQRTQQEDSAVYLCASSLNSGRTGELFFGEGSRLTVL.

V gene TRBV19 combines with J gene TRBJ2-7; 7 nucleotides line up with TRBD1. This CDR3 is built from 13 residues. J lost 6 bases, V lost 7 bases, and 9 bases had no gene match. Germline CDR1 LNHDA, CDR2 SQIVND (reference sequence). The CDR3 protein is CASTTGAGAEQYF. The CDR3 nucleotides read TGTGCCAGTACAACAGGGGCAGGGGCCGAGCAGTACTTC.

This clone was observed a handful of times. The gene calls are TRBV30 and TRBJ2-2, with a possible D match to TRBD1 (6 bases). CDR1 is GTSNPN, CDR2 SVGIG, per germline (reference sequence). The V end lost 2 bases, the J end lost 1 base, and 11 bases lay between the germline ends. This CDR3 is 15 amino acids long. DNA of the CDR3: TGTGCCTGGAGTATGGGACACCTGAACACCGGGGAGCTGTTTTTT. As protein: CAWSMGHLNTGELFF. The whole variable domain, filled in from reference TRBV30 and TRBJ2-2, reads SQTIHQWPATLVQPVGSPLSLECTVEGTSNPNLYWYRQAAGRGLQLLFYSVGIGQISSEVPQNLSASRPQDRQFILSSKKLLLSDSGFYLCAWSMGHLNTGELFFGEGSRLTVL.

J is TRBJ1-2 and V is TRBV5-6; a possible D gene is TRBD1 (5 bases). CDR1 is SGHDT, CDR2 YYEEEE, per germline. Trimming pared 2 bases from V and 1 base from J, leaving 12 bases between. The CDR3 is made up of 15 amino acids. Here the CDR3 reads CASSLVTANNYGYTF. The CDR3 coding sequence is TGTGCCAGCAGCTTAGTGACAGCTAATAACTATGGCTACACCTTC.

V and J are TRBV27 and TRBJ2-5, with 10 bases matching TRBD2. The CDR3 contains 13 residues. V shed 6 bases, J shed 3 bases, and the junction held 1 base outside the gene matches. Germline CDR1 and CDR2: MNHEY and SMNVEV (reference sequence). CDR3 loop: CASRLAGEETQYF. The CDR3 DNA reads TGTGCCAGCAGGCTAGCGGGAGAAGAGACCCAGTACTTC.

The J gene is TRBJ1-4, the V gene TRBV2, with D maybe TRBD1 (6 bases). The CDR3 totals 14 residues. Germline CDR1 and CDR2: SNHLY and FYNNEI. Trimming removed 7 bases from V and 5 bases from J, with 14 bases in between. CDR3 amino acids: CASTEQGRNEKLFF. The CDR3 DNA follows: TGTGCCAGCACCGAACAGGGAAGAAATGAAAAACTGTTTTTT.